Below, 11 T cell receptor beta chains from the same sample are listed, as sequenced in a study of blood T cell repertoires in COVID-19. Sequencing was performed with immunoSEQ multiplex PCR; in TCRdb, only in-frame clones are kept and a portion is missing. The sample consists of roughly 220,000 clones, 85% to 90% of them appearing once. The sample was PBMCs or T cells enriched from blood (not recorded which). These TCRs come from a man aged 25 to 40 who had been exposed to COVID-19.

The V call is TRBV2, the J call TRBJ2-3; D remains unclear. The CDR3 runs 11 residues. Trimming removed 4 bases at V and 7 bases at J, with 6 bases between. Germline V gene lookup returns CDR1 SNHLY and CDR2 FYNNEI. For the CDR3, the DNA is TGTGCCAGCAGTGTTTTAAATACGCAGTATTTT. Protein sequence: CASSVLNTQYF.

The rearrangement links TRBV3-1 (or the pseudogene TRBV3-2) to TRBJ1-5; tentative D call: TRBD1 (6 bases). Trimming stripped 0 bases from V and 9 bases from J, with 12 bases between. Germline CDR1 and CDR2: LGHDT and YNNKEL (reference sequence). The CDR3 extends over 14 amino acids. The CDR3 nucleotides are TGTGCCAGCAGCCAAGATGTTACAGGGCCGCCCCAGCATTTT. It codes for CASSQDVTGPPQHF.

J is TRBJ2-3 and V is TRBV6-5, with TRBD2 matching 12 bases. CDR1 and CDR2 (germline): MNHEY, SVGAGI. V lost 5 bases and J lost 5; bases outside the gene matches: 5. The CDR3 spans 15 residues. CDR3 loop: CASSRLAGGQDTQYF. The DNA of the CDR3 is TGTGCCAGCAGTCGGCTAGCGGGGGGGCAAGATACGCAGTATTTT.

The rearrangement joins TRBV3-1 (or the pseudogene TRBV3-2) to TRBJ1-4; D uncertain. The CDR3 runs to 16 residues. Trimming shortened V by 0 bases and J by 5 bases, and 13 bases separated the two germline ends. The germline V gene encodes CDR1 LGHDT and CDR2 YNNKEL (reference sequence). The CDR3 loop reads CASSQDLYSLNEKLFF. The CDR3 DNA sequence: TGTGCCAGCAGCCAAGATCTTTACAGCTTAAATGAAAAACTGTTTTTT.

The gene calls are TRBV5-4 and TRBJ1-1; TRBD1 might be the D (6 bases). Trimming removed 9 bases at V and 0 bases at J, with 12 bases between. The CDR3 is 13 amino acids. Germline V gene sequence: CDR1 SGHNT, CDR2 YYREEE (reference sequence). CDR3 nucleotides: TGTGCCACAACAGGGCTCATGAACACTGAAGCTTTCTTT. Protein: CATTGLMNTEAFF. Looking up the rest from reference TRBV5-4 and TRBJ1-1 gives the full variable domain: ETGVTQSPTHLIKTRGQQVTLRCSSQSGHNTVSWYQQALGQGPQFIFQYYREEENGRGNFPPRFSGLQFPNYSSELNVNALELDDSALYLCATTGLMNTEAFFGQGTRLTVV.

CDR3 residues: CASWSGGSNQPQHF. DNA of the CDR3: TGTGCCAGCTGGTCAGGGGGGAGCAATCAGCCCCAGCATTTT. This rearrangement joins TRBV6-4 to TRBJ1-5, with TRBD1 matching over 7 bases. The CDR3 length is 14 residues. In germline, CDR1 is MRHNA, CDR2 SNTAGT. V shed 8 bases and J 1 base; nucleotides not matched to a gene: 5.

The chain employs TRBV9 and TRBJ2-2; 8 bases are a match to TRBD2. Trimming took 3 bases from V and 5 from J; bases not matched to a gene: 6. The CDR3 is 15 residues long. CDR1 and CDR2 from the germline V gene are SGDLS and YYNGEE. CDR3 DNA: TGTGCCAGCAGCGCCGGGGGGGCCAGTACCGGGGAGCTGTTTTTT. Translation gives CASSAGGASTGELFF.

This clone was detected only once. This chain links TRBV19 with TRBJ1-2; TRBD1 matches at 7 bases. The CDR3 consists of 13 residues. V lost 3 bases to trimming and J lost 4 bases; unmatched junction nucleotides: 2. Germline loops: CDR1 LNHDA, CDR2 SQIVND (reference sequence). CDR3 bases: TGTGCCAGTAGTATGGGACAGAGCTATGGCTACACCTTC. Protein sequence: CASSMGQSYGYTF.

This chain uses TRBV7-2 with TRBJ2-1; 8 bases fit TRBD1. CDR3 length: 15 residues. CDR1 and CDR2 (germline): SGHTA, FQGNSA. V trimming: 5 bases; J trimming: 8 bases; junction bases outside the gene matches: 11. This CDR3 reads CASSKFLQGGDEQFF. The CDR3 DNA sequence: TGTGCCAGCAGCAAATTTTTACAGGGGGGCGATGAGCAGTTCTTC.

Points on this clone: Other nucleotide sequences from this sample produce the same CDR3. The V and J genes are TRBV18 and TRBJ2-3; the D is unclear. The ends were cut back, 4 bases at V and 5 bases at J, with 7 bases in the middle. The germline V gene encodes CDR1 KGHSH and CDR2 LQKENI. The CDR3 spans 12 residues. The CDR3, as DNA: TGTGCCAGCTCACAAACCAGAGATACGCAGTATTTT. Protein product: CASSQTRDTQYF.

The rearrangement joins TRBV11-2 to TRBJ1-2; D unclear. Trimming took off 1 base at V and 7 bases at J, with 13 bases between the two ends. The CDR3 spans 14 residues. Germline loops: CDR1 SGHAT, CDR2 FQNNGV. CDR3 nucleotides: TGTGCCAGCAGCTTAGTTCCCGGGTCGGGTGGCTACACCTTC. It specifies CASSLVPGSGGYTF.